This T cell receptor beta chain was captured in a study of cytomegalovirus exposure and HLA in healthy donors (dated by TCRdb to about 2017). About the full investigation: An earlier analysis of several hundred of the donors reported 250 to 300 Gb of sequence data and roughly 100 million unique TCR beta sequences from about 200 million T cells. In the later analysis, no new phenotypic data were used to find candidate immune exposures; instead, reliance was placed on TCR beta sequences and their occurrence across donors. Of the approximately 400 genotyped donors, roughly 80% were placed in the genetic ancestry cluster associated with self-reported Caucasian donors. On average, approximately 250,000 unique TCR beta nucleotide sequences were sequenced per donor among some 430 genotyped donors of the cohort, with about 17% of those sequences being non-productive. In an earlier analysis of around 540 of the donors, high-throughput TCR beta sequencing was used to judge whether each TCR beta V gene segment behaved as functional or pseudogenic. Class I and class II HLA loci were covered by the typing at four-digit resolution. Four to six DR-DQ haplotypes were handled as single units for association and clustering, since linkage in the cohort was strong. Using immunosequencing, the study profiled T cell repertoires from 666 subjects and related those repertoires to cytomegalovirus serostatus. The aim of the study was to test whether cataloging public T cell receptors could identify signatures of past pathogen exposure. Besides the first cohort of around 700 subjects, a separate validation cohort made up of over 100 different subjects was used. All discovery cohort repertoires had been generated on a single sequencing platform. Donor age, sex, ethnicity and CMV serostatus were collected together with the repertoire data. An early release covering roughly 600 HLA-typed donors comprised approximately 290 gigabases of sequencing data and around 86 million unique TCR sequences. A later analysis re-analyzed previously published TCR beta repertoires from approximately 700 donors and added high-resolution HLA genotyping to study TCR occurrence patterns. The number of typed donors differed by locus: about 620-630 for A, B, C, DRB1 and DQB1; approximately 520 for DQA1; around 580 for DPA1; and approximately 450 for DPB1. A later genetic analysis used genome-wide SNP genotypes for about 55% of the 666 donors, treating that subset as a discovery cohort. To predict cytomegalovirus infection status, the study brought together high-throughput TCR immunosequencing, statistical association of individual TCRs with disease status, and machine learning.

Preparation of the library involved the immunoSEQ multiplex PCR assay. A mixture of 60 forward primers for TCR Vbeta segments and 13 reverse primers for TCR Jbeta segments was used in the multiplex PCR. Amplification of the CDR3 region of rearranged TCR beta genes was performed with a multiplex PCR assay on genomic DNA. On the Illumina HiSeq System, the amplified TCR beta libraries were sequenced as 87-base-pair reads. The source study handled its data this way. A later analysis tallied roughly 78 million unique TCR beta chains across the 650 to 750 repertoires, and some 10 million of those chains were shared by two or more donors. Raw reads were error-corrected and collapsed into unique sequences by a nearest-neighbor algorithm in which closely related sequences were merged to remove PCR and sequencing errors. To assign V, D and J gene segments, CDR3 sequences were aligned to IMGT reference sequences. For a sequence to be retained, a match of at least six nucleotides to both a V gene segment and a J gene segment was required. Rearrangements were classified as productive when the CDR3 lacked stop codons and remained in frame with V and J, and all other rearrangements were classified as non-productive. Following IMGT convention, CDR3 was defined as the stretch from the second conserved V-encoded cysteine up to the conserved J-encoded phenylalanine. The earlier analysis of around 640 of the donors excluded sequences that lacked an unambiguous match to a single V gene segment. An earlier analysis of approximately 590 of the donors called V segments functional above 56.7% productive rearrangements and segregating when the between-donor standard deviation exceeded 5%. A statistical classification framework was built to diagnose cytomegalovirus status from the catalog of TCR beta chain sequences. In a later analysis, TCR nucleotide sequences were compared against IMGT/GENE-DB human TR gene sequences so that V and J genes could be assigned. Using the TCRdist pipeline, a later analysis assigned CDR3 sequences along with most-parsimonious VDJ recombination scenarios. In a later analysis, every TCR beta chain was defined by the combination of its CDR3 amino acid sequence and its V-gene family, and reads without a unique V-gene family were dropped. In a later analysis, a few hundred highly shared, low-generation-probability nucleotide sequences were removed to address suspected cross-contamination and a sequencing artifact. In a later analysis, a clonal expansion index was calculated for each public chain from normalized within-repertoire ranks of inferred template counts. In a later analysis, generation probabilities were computed using a VDJ recombination model fitted to out-of-frame rearrangements, and the results were checked against IGoR. In a later analysis, TCR-TCR, TCR-HLA and TCR-CMV co-occurrence was scored with hypergeometric tests, and a repertoire-size bias correction was applied to TCR pairs. In a later analysis, false discovery rates were estimated by permuting HLA or CMV assignments 20 times. In a later analysis, co-occurring TCRs were grouped with DBSCAN, and TCRdist sequence similarity was added when clustering was performed within HLA-allele-positive subsets. For co-occurrence clustering, repertoires with fewer than 30,000 or more than 120,000 public chains were excluded, along with a handful of repertoires with anomalous nucleotide sharing. In its TCRdb copy, this immuneACCESS table keeps in-frame sequences only and misses some clones. Where compared with another copy, unresolved V genes explain less than half of these, and the others have no known cause. V, J and clone size were drawn from that table, and D and trimming were deduced from the DNA. In all, the sample holds over 150,000 clones, and 70% to 80% of those were seen once. Of the sample, over 1.5% falls within the top ten clones.

About this clone itself: Which antigen it targets is not known. Base-call qualities are not available, and no considerably larger clone is one nucleotide away.

Results and caveats for the whole study, not just this receptor: In a later genetic analysis, fewer N-insertions in productive TCRs were reported among donors in an Asian-associated ancestry cluster than the roughly 700-donor mean. In a later analysis, HLA-associated TCR beta chains were found to be more clonally expanded and to have lower generation probabilities than equally common non-associated chains. Specific HLA alleles were associated with 15,000 to 20,000 TCR beta sequences at a false discovery rate of 0.05 in a later analysis. In a later analysis, several top co-occurrence clusters were reported to appear linked to parvovirus B19, influenza, CMV and Epstein-Barr virus. An association between a missense DCLRE1C variant and V-gene and J-gene trimming of TCR beta chains was found in a later genetic analysis and replicated in an independent cohort. Most TCR sequences were observed very rarely across donors, whereas some public TCRs were present in many individuals. A further reported finding was that TCR beta sequences accurately predicted the HLA-A and HLA-B alleles for most subjects in the first cohort. The sequencing pipeline was judged likely to have produced a cluster of highly shared sequence variants as a technical artifact. The cohort was sequenced for TCR beta chains only, and without alpha or paired-chain data the features that could be detected were limited. When HLA alleles, especially DR and DQ, strongly co-occurred, attributing TCR associations to individual alleles was difficult. Presence/absence analyses assumed roughly uniform sequencing depth across donors, an assumption that may not hold. Immune exposure information for the cohort was limited to CMV serostatus. Three of the identified cytomegalovirus-associated TCR beta chains were confirmed in vitro to be specific for cytomegalovirus antigens. In both the original and validation cohorts, the classifier was reported to diagnose cytomegalovirus status with high specificity and sensitivity. In an earlier analysis of a few hundred of the donors, most TCR beta V segments were observed in productive rearrangements about 87% or about 30% of the time, broadly matching IMGT annotations. Correlated functional status among segregating V segments might reflect linkage disequilibrium, but an unknown experimental factor could not be ruled out. It was suggested by the authors that the approach could potentially be generalized to other disease states and immunological phenotypes. Seventeen rarely observed V segments, including chromosome 9 orphons, were excluded from the earlier analysis of a few hundred of the donors because counts were too low. A later analysis found that most CMV-associated TCR beta chains appeared HLA-restricted, with HLA associations seemingly driven largely by CMV exposure. In a later analysis, TCR association rates were found to vary across HLA loci, with the most associated TCRs seen for DRB1 alleles and the fewest for HLA-C alleles. Some IMGT-functional V segments, including TRBV6-2 and TRBV6-3, could not be told apart with the 87-base-pair reads, so those segments were excluded. Because HLA typing was unavailable for some donors at each locus, only the typed subset was used in association tests. A total of fewer than 200 TCR beta chains were listed by the study as associated with cytomegalovirus.

The cohort was made up of 666 healthy bone marrow donors. All cohort members were sampled while nominally healthy, although unrecorded immune exposures were likely present. The donor tested CMV seropositive and was one of the 289 seropositive cohort members. Each donor provided a peripheral blood sample, and peripheral blood mononuclear cells were used for TCR beta sequencing. The Qiagen DNeasy Blood Extraction Kit was used to extract genomic DNA from the blood cell samples. The CDR3 has 13 amino acids, counting the end cysteine and phenylalanine. Only the CDR3 portion is preserved as DNA: 39 bases, with reading frame beginning at the first base. The germline V gene yields LGHNA for CDR1 and YNFKEQ for CDR2. The germline ends are 9 bases apart after V is trimmed by 0 bases and J by 10 bases.

Specimen: PBMCs. This clonotype was obtained from a girl between 5 and 17 years old in good health and CMV-seropositive. Recombination connected TRBV4-2 to TRBJ1-4, with a weak D call of TRBD1 (5 bases match). The DNA reads as follows: TGTGCCAGCAGCCAAGAATGGGGGGTAAAACTGTTTTTT. Its coded protein is CASSQEWGVKLFF.